One sample yielded the 13 T cell receptor beta chains listed below, sequenced in a study of cytomegalovirus exposure and HLA in healthy donors. The PCR contained 60 Vbeta and 13 Jbeta primers. Only in-frame clones appear in the TCRdb table, and some are missing; sequencing was by immunoSEQ multiplex PCR. This sample carries about 110,000 clones, around 80% of them seen once, and the ten largest clones take around 3%. Input material: PBMCs. The source is a woman aged 60-70 years in good health and CMV-seropositive.

The V call is TRBV4-2, the J call TRBJ2-6; no clear D gene. The ends were cut back, 4 bases at V and 4 bases at J, with 8 bases in the middle. The CDR3 totals 14 residues. Germline CDR1 and CDR2: LGHNA and YNFKEQ. CDR3: CASSPDRGANVLTF. CDR3 sequence (DNA): TGTGCCAGCAGCCCTGATAGAGGGGCCAACGTCCTGACTTTC.

The rearrangement links TRBV19 to TRBJ1-2; no clear D gene. CDR3 size: 12 residues. V lost 3 bases and J 4 bases, leaving 6 bases between the germline ends. The V gene's germline CDR1 is LNHDA and CDR2 SQIVND (reference sequence). The CDR3 DNA reads as TGTGCCAGTAGTATCGACACCTATGGCTACACCTTC. Its translation is CASSIDTYGYTF. Complete variable domain (other parts from reference TRBV19 and TRBJ1-2): DGGITQSPKYLFRKEGQNVTLSCEQNLNHDAMYWYRQDPGQGLRLIYYSQIVNDFQKGDIAEGYSVSREKKESFPLTVTSAQKNPTAFYLCASSIDTYGYTFGSGTRLTVV.

V is TRBV2 and J is TRBJ2-7, with TRBD2 as a possible D gene (6 bases). Germline CDR1 is SNHLY and CDR2 is FYNNEI. The CDR3 runs to 13 residues. Trimming cost V 6 bases and J 6 bases, with 15 bases left between them. The CDR3 region is CASRGSSGGEQYF. In nucleotides, the CDR3 is TGTGCCAGCAGAGGGAGTAGCGGCGGCGAGCAGTACTTC.

CDR3 DNA sequence: TGTGCCAGCTCACTGGCCCCGGGTGGAAATGAGCAGTTCTTC. Translated: CASSLAPGGNEQFF. V and J are TRBV18 and TRBJ2-1; D is undetermined. This CDR3 region has 14 residues. The V gene lost 4 bases and the J gene lost 7 bases, with 14 bases spanning the gap. From germline, CDR1 is KGHSH and CDR2 LQKENI.

The gene calls are TRBV5-6 and TRBJ1-1; 7 nucleotides align to TRBD1. This CDR3 comprises 13 residues. Germline V gives CDR1 SGHDT, CDR2 YYEEEE. J gave up 11 bases and V 0 bases, and 7 bases lay outside the gene matches. The CDR3 here is CASSLAGQVGAFF. The CDR3 DNA reads as TGTGCCAGCAGCTTGGCCGGACAGGTGGGGGCTTTCTTT.

The rearrangement uses TRBV27 and TRBJ1-2; D unresolved. The CDR3 length is 14 residues. The germline CDR1 and CDR2 sequences are MNHEY and SMNVEV (reference sequence). V gave up 3 bases and J gave up 3 bases, with 11 bases separating them. The CDR3 nucleotides are TGTGCCAGCAGTTTCGAACCGGGATACTATGGCTACACCTTC. Its protein product is CASSFEPGYYGYTF.

The rearrangement links TRBV7-2 to TRBJ2-1; TRBD2 agrees at 7 bases. The J segment lost 7 bases and the V segment lost 3 bases, leaving 6 bases of the junction unmatched. The CDR3 runs 14 residues. Germline loops: CDR1 SGHTA, CDR2 FQGNSA. The CDR3 region is CASSFVGGRNEQFF. The DNA for the CDR3 is TGTGCCAGCAGCTTCGTCGGGGGGAGGAATGAGCAGTTCTTC.

Worth noting for this clone: At the DNA level, this CDR3 is encoded by other sequences in the same sample as well. The chain has TRBV6-5 and TRBJ2-1; unclear D gene. V lost 0 bases and J lost 8, with 8 bases in between. The CDR3 runs 13 residues. Germline-derived CDR1 and CDR2 are MNHEY and SVGAGI. CDR3 coding DNA: TGTGCCAGCAGTTACTCGTACCGGGATGAGCAGTTCTTC. Amino acids: CASSYSYRDEQFF.

This clone came up once. This chain links TRBV18 with TRBJ2-3; TRBD1 is a possible D gene (7 bases). The V and J ends lost 3 bases and 5 bases respectively, with 12 bases between them. This CDR3 is built from 14 residues. In germline, CDR1 is KGHSH, CDR2 LQKENI. The CDR3 DNA reads TGTGCCAGCTCACCCCAGGGGGAGGAAGATACGCAGTATTTT. Translated, it gives CASSPQGEEDTQYF.

This chain joins TRBV6-5 and TRBJ1-6, with D unresolved. The V gene's germline CDR1 is MNHEY and CDR2 SVGAGI. V lost 6 bases to trimming and J lost 9 bases, with 15 bases between them. There are 14 residues in the CDR3. Written as DNA, the CDR3 is TGTGCCAGCAGACTAGGACTGTTAGGTTCACCCCTCCACTTT. This encodes CASRLGLLGSPLHF.

The chain links TRBV6-1 to TRBJ1-3, with a weak D call TRBD1 (5 bases). The germline V gene encodes CDR1 MNHNS and CDR2 SASEGT. The CDR3 has 13 amino acids. The V end lost 5 bases, the J end lost 4 bases, and 9 bases lay between the germline ends. The CDR3 DNA is TGTGCCAGCAGTAGGACACGCGGAAACACCATATATTTT. Amino acid sequence: CASSRTRGNTIYF.

This clone was detected a few times. The V gene is TRBV6-6, the J gene TRBJ2-7, with D perhaps TRBD1 (5 bases). This CDR3 region has 14 residues. CDR1 MNHNY and CDR2 SVGAGI come from the germline V gene (reference sequence). V lost 6 bases, J lost 6 bases, and 18 bases lay in between. The CDR3 region is CASSLLLSQGEQYF. CDR3 in DNA: TGTGCCAGCAGCCTTCTTCTATCCCAGGGCGAGCAGTACTTC.

V and J are TRBV4-1 and TRBJ2-2, with TRBD2 matching 9 bases. J gave up 5 bases and V 1 base, and 5 bases lay outside the gene matches. Germline values: CDR1 MGHRA, CDR2 YSYEKL. The CDR3 loop spans 16 amino acids. CDR3 sequence: CASSQVSGSGTGELFF. The CDR3 DNA is TGCGCCAGCAGCCAAGTTAGCGGGAGTGGGACCGGGGAGCTGTTTTTT.